Following are 27 T cell receptor beta chains from one sample sequenced in a study of cytomegalovirus exposure and HLA in healthy donors. PCR involved 60 Vbeta and 13 Jbeta primers. Sequencing was performed with immunoSEQ multiplex PCR; in TCRdb, only in-frame clones are kept and a portion is missing. The sample includes about 100,000 clones, roughly 74% seen only once; the top ten take more than 2.5%. Material: PBMCs. The origin of the receptors is a female donor in good health and CMV-seropositive.

The J gene is TRBJ2-1, the V gene TRBV28; D is possibly TRBD2 (6 bases). Trimming shortened V by 6 bases and J by 3 bases, and 18 bases separated the two germline ends. Per the germline V gene, CDR1 is MDHEN and CDR2 is SYDVKM. This CDR3 is built from 16 residues. As DNA, the CDR3 is TGTGCCAGCAGGGGGAGTCAGGCGGGATACTACAATGAGCAGTTCTTC. It codes for CASRGSQAGYYNEQFF.

V and J are TRBV5-1 and TRBJ1-2, with D possibly matching TRBD1 (6 bases). The CDR3 has 16 residues. Germline CDR1 and CDR2: SGHRS and YFSETQ. V lost 1 base to trimming and J lost 7 bases, with 20 bases between them. CDR3 sequence reads: CASSLFFGQLLGGYTF. The CDR3, as DNA: TGCGCCAGCAGCTTGTTCTTCGGACAGCTACTGGGTGGCTACACCTTC.

V and J are TRBV19 and TRBJ2-7; 8 bases align to TRBD1. Germline CDR1 and CDR2: LNHDA and SQIVND (reference sequence). The CDR3 runs 12 residues. The V gene end was trimmed by 10 bases and the J gene end by 0 bases; junction bases not matched to a gene: 2. CDR3 nucleotides: TGTGCCACCGGACAGGGCTCCTACGAGCAGTACTTC. Translated, it gives CATGQGSYEQYF.

The rearrangement uses TRBV9 and TRBJ2-6, with a tentative D call TRBD1 (5 bases). CDR3 length: 16 residues. Germline lookup yields CDR1 SGDLS and CDR2 YYNGEE. V shed 0 bases and J shed 4 bases, with 11 bases lying between them. The CDR3 sequence: CASSVGIGAGANVLTF. In nucleotides, the CDR3 is TGTGCCAGCAGCGTAGGTATAGGGGCCGGGGCCAACGTCCTGACTTTC.

The chain uses TRBV18 and TRBJ2-1; 13 bases are a match to TRBD2. V shed 4 bases and J 9 bases; nucleotides not matched to a gene: 9. CDR1 is KGHSH and CDR2 is LQKENI in the germline V gene. This CDR3 is built from 16 residues. The DNA for the CDR3 is TGTGCCAGCTCACGAGAACTAGCGGGAGGGTCGGGTGAGCAGTTCTTC. This translates into CASSRELAGGSGEQFF.

The chain recombines TRBV4-1 with TRBJ2-1, with 8 bases identical to TRBD2. The CDR3 is made up of 16 amino acids. Trimming took 1 base from V and 1 from J; bases not matched to a gene: 3. In germline, CDR1 is MGHRA, CDR2 YSYEKL. CDR3 nucleotides: TGCGCCAGCAGCCAAGGAGCTAGCGGGTCCTACAATGAGCAGTTCTTC. Amino acids: CASSQGASGSYNEQFF.

The chain employs TRBV28 and TRBJ2-7, with D unresolved. Germline CDR1 is MDHEN and CDR2 is SYDVKM. The CDR3 extends over 12 amino acids. Trimming cost V 5 bases and J 2 bases, with 7 bases left between them. The CDR3 sequence is CASSVGAYEQYF. CDR3 coding DNA: TGTGCCAGCAGTGTAGGAGCCTACGAGCAGTACTTC.

This chain uses TRBV30 with TRBJ2-1, with 7 bases lining up with TRBD1. CDR3 size: 13 residues. With V trimmed by 3 bases and J by 3 bases, 2 bases remained unmatched. CDR1 GTSNPN and CDR2 SVGIG come from the germline V gene (reference sequence). CDR3 loop: CAWRQGYYNEQFF. The DNA of the CDR3 is TGTGCCTGGAGACAGGGGTACTACAATGAGCAGTTCTTC.

The chain has TRBV30 and TRBJ2-7; D remains ambiguous. Germline lookup yields CDR1 GTSNPN and CDR2 SVGIG (reference sequence). The CDR3 extends over 15 amino acids. V lost 0 bases and J 0 bases, leaving 12 bases between the germline ends. Here the CDR3 reads CAWSVLGGVSYEQYF. In DNA, the CDR3 is TGTGCCTGGAGTGTACTTGGCGGTGTCTCCTACGAGCAGTACTTC. The complete variable domain, with remaining parts taken from reference TRBV30 and TRBJ2-7, reads SQTIHQWPATLVQPVGSPLSLECTVEGTSNPNLYWYRQAAGRGLQLLFYSVGIGQISSEVPQNLSASRPQDRQFILSSKKLLLSDSGFYLCAWSVLGGVSYEQYFGPGTRLTVT.

This clone was observed a handful of times. The chain couples TRBV10-3 to TRBJ2-1, with TRBD2 identical over 9 bases. The CDR3 covers 14 residues. The germline V gene encodes CDR1 ENHRY and CDR2 SYGVKD. Germline trimming cut 7 bases from V and 5 bases from J; bases unmatched to any gene: 6. The CDR3 sequence is CAITGGRGNNEQFF. The CDR3, as DNA: TGTGCCATCACGGGCGGGAGGGGGAACAATGAGCAGTTCTTC.

The chain employs TRBV4-2 and TRBJ1-2; 10 bases match TRBD1. The CDR3 is made up of 17 amino acids. V gave up 1 base and J gave up 7 bases; unmatched junction bases: 12. Germline V gene sequence: CDR1 LGHNA, CDR2 YNFKEQ. This chain's CDR3 is CASSQVMGTGVFGGYTF. The DNA for the CDR3 is TGTGCCAGCAGCCAAGTTATGGGGACAGGGGTTTTTGGTGGCTACACCTTC.

The genes are TRBV7-2 and TRBJ1-1; D gene ambiguous. Trimming took 2 bases from V and 1 from J, leaving 8 bases between them. This CDR3 is 14 amino acids long. Germline V lookup: CDR1 SGHTA, CDR2 FQGNSA. DNA of the CDR3: TGTGCCAGCAGCTTATGGCACCAGAACACTGAAGCTTTCTTT. This sequence encodes CASSLWHQNTEAFF.

This clone showed up just a few times. The rearrangement links TRBV5-8 to TRBJ2-2, with TRBD1 as a possible D gene (8 bases). CDR3 length: 16 residues. V dropped 2 bases and J dropped 3 bases, with 14 bases sitting between them. Germline CDR1 and CDR2: SGHTS and YDEGEE. As DNA, the CDR3 is TGTGCCAGCAGCTTCCCTACAGGGGGGGACACCGGGGAGCTGTTTTTT. Translated, it gives CASSFPTGGDTGELFF.

V gene TRBV28 combines with J gene TRBJ2-7; possible D gene TRBD2, 7 bases. The CDR3 is made up of 13 amino acids. CDR1 and CDR2 (germline): MDHEN, SYDVKM. V was pared by 6 bases and J by 5 bases, with 14 bases between. The CDR3 region is CASRSSGGHEQYF. In DNA form, the CDR3 reads TGTGCCAGCAGGTCCTCGGGGGGCCACGAGCAGTACTTC.

This chain links TRBV28 with TRBJ1-2; D might be TRBD1 (5 bases). CDR3 length equals 13 residues. Germline lookup yields CDR1 MDHEN and CDR2 SYDVKM. Trimming took off 5 bases at V and 5 bases at J, with 12 bases between the two ends. CDR3 coding DNA: TGTGCCAGCAGTCCGGGGGTTTGGTATGGCTACACCTTC. Its protein product is CASSPGVWYGYTF.

The chain recombines TRBV4-3 with TRBJ2-1; 7 bases fit TRBD2. J was trimmed by 3 bases and V by 0 bases; bases with no gene match: 11. CDR1 and CDR2 from the germline V gene are LGHNA and YSLEER. The CDR3 is made up of 18 amino acids. The CDR3 DNA reads TGCGCCAGCAGCCAAGATACAAGCGGGATAAGGGTCTACAATGAGCAGTTCTTC. Its protein product is CASSQDTSGIRVYNEQFF.

The chain recombines TRBV6-5 with TRBJ1-2, with D possibly TRBD1 on 6 matching bases. The CDR3 is 13 amino acids. CDR1 and CDR2 from the germline V gene are MNHEY and SVGAGI. V was shortened by 7 bases and J by 8 bases, with 17 bases between the two germline ends. CDR3 protein: CASTTTGSSGYTF. The CDR3 DNA is TGTGCCAGCACTACAACAGGGTCGTCGGGCTACACCTTC.

The chain recombines TRBV7-9 with TRBJ2-5; D perhaps matches TRBD2 (6 bases). V was shortened by 5 bases and J by 1 base, with 14 bases between the two germline ends. This CDR3 is 15 amino acids long. CDR1 is SEHNR and CDR2 is FQNEAQ in the germline V gene (reference sequence). CDR3 bases: TGTGCCAGCAGCGGGGACTGGGCGGGCCAAGAGACCCAGTACTTC. Protein sequence: CASSGDWAGQETQYF.

V gene TRBV5-8 combines with J gene TRBJ1-5; no definite D call. The CDR3 runs to 16 residues. Germline loops: CDR1 SGHTS, CDR2 YDEGEE. V lost 1 base and J 4 bases, leaving 15 bases between the germline ends. The CDR3 nucleotides are TGTGCCAGCAGCTTGAGAGACATGAGTAGAAATCAGCCCCAGCATTTT. The encoded protein is CASSLRDMSRNQPQHF.

The V and J genes are TRBV15 and TRBJ2-3; 15 positions match TRBD2. With 0 bases clipped from V and 2 bases from J, the junction kept 6 bases outside the gene matches. This CDR3 is built from 19 residues. Germline values: CDR1 LNHNV, CDR2 YYDKDF (reference sequence). The DNA for the CDR3 is TGTGCCACCAGCAGAGAAGGGACTAGCGGGGGGTCTTACACAGATACGCAGTATTTT. Translated, it gives CATSREGTSGGSYTDTQYF.

The gene calls are TRBV4-1 and TRBJ2-7, with D maybe TRBD1 (5 bases). CDR3 length: 14 amino acids. V was trimmed by 3 bases and J by 1 base, leaving 10 bases between them. Germline-derived CDR1 and CDR2 are MGHRA and YSYEKL. The CDR3 DNA reads as TGCGCCAGCAGCCAGCAGGGCGTATCCTACGAGCAGTACTTC. This encodes CASSQQGVSYEQYF.

The chain joins TRBV7-6 to TRBJ2-5, with D perhaps matching TRBD2 (5 bases). Germline V gene data show CDR1 as SGHVS and CDR2 as FNYEAQ. The ends were cut back, 5 bases at V and 0 bases at J, with 10 bases in the middle. There are 14 residues in the CDR3. This CDR3 reads CASSVGLNQETQYF. The CDR3 bases are TGTGCCAGCAGCGTCGGACTGAACCAAGAGACCCAGTACTTC.

The CDR3 nucleotides read TGTGCCAGCAGCTGGAGGCGGGATCCGGACACCGGGGAGCTGTTTTTT. Its protein is CASSWRRDPDTGELFF. V is TRBV7-2 and J is TRBJ2-2, with D perhaps matching TRBD2 (6 bases). The length of the CDR3 is 16 residues. The germline CDR1 and CDR2 sequences are SGHTA and FQGNSA. V lost 4 bases, J lost 3 bases, and 15 bases lay in between.

The chain joins TRBV10-2 to TRBJ2-7, with D unclear. This CDR3 region has 14 residues. V was clipped by 0 bases and J by 3 bases, with 9 bases between them. Germline V lookup: CDR1 WSHSY, CDR2 SAAADI. CDR3: CASSESPSNYEQYF. The DNA for the CDR3 is TGCGCCAGCAGTGAGTCGCCCTCTAACTACGAGCAGTACTTC.

The rearrangement links TRBV6-1 to TRBJ2-3, with TRBD1 identical over 9 bases. The CDR3 sequence is 19 residues long. The germline CDR1 and CDR2 sequences are MNHNS and SASEGT. Trimming at V came to 4 bases and at J to 0 bases, leaving 14 bases not matched to a gene. The CDR3 sequence is CASSVRLTGGGTSTDTQYF. DNA for the CDR3: TGTGCCAGCAGTGTACGTCTTACAGGGGGCGGCACTAGCACAGATACGCAGTATTTT.

This CDR3 is CASSLLGDTQPQHF. For the CDR3, the DNA is TGTGCCAGCAGCTTACTAGGGGACACTCAGCCCCAGCATTTT. This chain uses TRBV7-9 with TRBJ1-5; D perhaps matches TRBD1 (6 bases). From germline, CDR1 is SEHNR and CDR2 FQNEAQ (reference sequence). With 2 bases removed from V and 6 bases from J, the gap between germline ends came to 11 bases. The CDR3 covers 14 residues.

This chain joins TRBV30 and TRBJ2-3; 10 bases map to TRBD2. The CDR3 loop spans 15 amino acids. The junction had 3 bases not matched to a gene; V was cut back by 0 bases and J by 3 bases. Germline CDR1 is GTSNPN and CDR2 is SVGIG (reference sequence). The CDR3 nucleotides read TGTGCCTGGAGTGTGAGCGGGAGGGGGACAGATACGCAGTATTTT. Its translation: CAWSVSGRGTDTQYF.